This T cell receptor (beta chain) was sequenced in a study of blood T cells in healthy people across ages. Broader study findings: Bulk PBMC profiling left naive and antigen-experienced comparisons inconclusive.

The draw of peripheral blood yielded 8.5 to 10 milliliters from each donor. This clonotype was recorded a few times. Its antigen is unknown. Germline loops: CDR1 KGHDR, CDR2 SFDVKD. The CDR3 is 15 amino acids. Trimming cost V 5 bases and J 7 bases; bases outside gene matches: 9. Using a J-beta primer mix together with a sample-barcoded 5' primer, a second PCR was run for roughly 7 to 11 cycles. TCRdb itself ran the 5' RACE reads through MiXCR, one entry per CDR3 protein. The sample includes 540,000 or so distinct CDR3 sequences, 25% to 30% of them seen just once. The TCR was taken from a woman aged 70-85 years in good health. This rearrangement joins TRBV24-1 to TRBJ1-2; the match to TRBD1 covers 10 bases. Material: blood. The CDR3 here is CATSAPDRGLGGYTF. The CDR3 DNA follows: TGTGCCACCAGTGCGCCTGACAGGGGGCTAGGTGGCTACACCTTC.